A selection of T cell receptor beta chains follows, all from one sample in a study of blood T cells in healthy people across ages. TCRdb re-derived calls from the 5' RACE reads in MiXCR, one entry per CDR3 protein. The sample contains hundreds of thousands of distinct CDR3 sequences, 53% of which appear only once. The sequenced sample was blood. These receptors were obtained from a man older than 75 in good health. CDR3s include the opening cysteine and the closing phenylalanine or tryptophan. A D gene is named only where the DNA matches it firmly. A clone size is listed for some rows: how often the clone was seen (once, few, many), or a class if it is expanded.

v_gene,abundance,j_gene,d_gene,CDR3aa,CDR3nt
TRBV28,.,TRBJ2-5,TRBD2,CASSSNSGRETQYF,TGTGCCAGCAGTTCCAATAGCGGGAGAGAGACCCAGTACTTC
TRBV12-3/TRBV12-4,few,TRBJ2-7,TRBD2,CASRESSGRNEQYF,TGTGCCAGCAGGGAATCTAGCGGGAGGAACGAGCAGTACTTC
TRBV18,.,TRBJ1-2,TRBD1,CASSPPFDRGDGYTF,TGTGCCAGCTCACCACCCTTCGACAGGGGAGATGGCTACACCTTC
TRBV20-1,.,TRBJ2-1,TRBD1,CSASGTGRYNEQFF,TGCAGTGCAAGCGGGACAGGGAGATACAATGAGCAGTTCTTC
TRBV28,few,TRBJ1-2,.,CASSVVTGSCGYTF,TGTGCCAGCAGTGTGGTGACAGGCTCCTGTGGCTACACCTTC
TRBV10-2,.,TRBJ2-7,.,CASRVGTAYEQYF,TGCGCCAGCAGAGTCGGCACCGCCTACGAGCAGTACTTC
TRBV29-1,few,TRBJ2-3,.,CSVARQGGHRYAYF,TGCAGCGTTGCCCGCCAGGGCGGACACAGATACGCGTATTTT
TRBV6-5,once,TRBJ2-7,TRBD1,CASSTHGTGFYEQYF,TGTGCCAGCAGTACCCATGGGACAGGGTTCTACGAGCAGTACTTC
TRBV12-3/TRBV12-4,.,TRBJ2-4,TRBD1,CASSPWTGQRDIQYF,TGTGCCAGCAGTCCCTGGACAGGGCAGAGGGACATTCAGTACTTC
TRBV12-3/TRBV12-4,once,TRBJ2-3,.,CASSKTSGIGADTQYF,TGTGCCAGCAGCAAAACTTCCGGGATAGGGGCAGATACGCAGTATTTT
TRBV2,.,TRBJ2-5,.,CASSVVARETQYF,TGTGCCAGCAGCGTTGTAGCAAGGGAGACCCAGTACTTC
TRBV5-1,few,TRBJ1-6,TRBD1,CASSPDRDWNSPLHF,TGCGCCAGCAGCCCGGACAGGGATTGGAATTCACCCCTCCACTTT
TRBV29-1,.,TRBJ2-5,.,CSVAGANGETQYF,TGCAGCGTTGCAGGGGCTAATGGAGAGACCCAGTACTTC
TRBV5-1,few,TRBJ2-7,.,CASSPGQPASEQYF,TGCGCCAGCAGTCCCGGACAGCCCGCTTCCGAGCAGTACTTC
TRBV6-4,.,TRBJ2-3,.,CASSGLGGGSTDTQYF,TGTGCCAGCAGTGGATTAGGAGGGGGCAGCACAGATACGCAGTATTTT
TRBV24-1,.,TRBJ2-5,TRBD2,CATSITSGGETQYF,TGTGCCACCAGTATAACTAGCGGGGGCGAGACCCAGTACTTC
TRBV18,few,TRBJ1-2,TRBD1,CASSSQGGKGYTF,TGTGCCAGCTCGTCCCAGGGGGGAAAAGGCTACACCTTC
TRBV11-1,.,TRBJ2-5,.,CASSLLWWEENQETQYF,TGTGCCAGCAGCTTATTATGGTGGGAGGAGAACCAAGAGACCCAGTACTTC
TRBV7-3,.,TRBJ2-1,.,CASSLYPSSARNEQFF,TGTGCCAGCAGCTTATATCCGAGTAGTGCTAGAAATGAGCAGTTCTTC
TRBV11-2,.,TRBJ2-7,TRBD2,CASSPRTSGDYEQYF,TGTGCCAGCAGCCCCCGGACTAGCGGCGATTACGAGCAGTACTTC
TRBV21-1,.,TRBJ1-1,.,CASSKKGLRGTQEAFF,TGTGCCAGCAGCAAAAAGGGACTACGGGGGACCCAAGAAGCTTTCTTT
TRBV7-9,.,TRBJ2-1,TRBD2,CASNEQTSGSGNGQFF,TGTGCCAGCAACGAACAGACTAGCGGGAGTGGGAATGGGCAGTTCTTC
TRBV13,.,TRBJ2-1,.,CASSGGNLPYNEQFF,TGTGCCAGCAGTGGCGGGAACCTCCCTTACAATGAGCAGTTCTTC
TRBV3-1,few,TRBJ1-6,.,CASSPGARPSPLHF,TGTGCCAGCAGCCCCGGGGCCAGGCCCTCACCCCTCCACTTT
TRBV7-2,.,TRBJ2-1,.,CASSPGPGREQFF,TGTGCCAGCAGCCCCGGGCCTGGCCGTGAGCAGTTCTTC
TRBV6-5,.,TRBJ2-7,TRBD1,CASSSLWTGIAYEQYF,TGTGCCAGCAGTTCCTTGTGGACAGGGATCGCCTACGAGCAGTACTTC
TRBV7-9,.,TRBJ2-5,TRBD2,CASSRTRTGETQYF,TGTGCCAGCAGCCGGACTAGAACCGGGGAGACCCAGTACTTC
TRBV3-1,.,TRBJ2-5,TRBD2,CASSQDGGRGPETQYF,TGTGCCAGCAGCCAAGACGGCGGGAGGGGCCCAGAGACCCAGTACTTC
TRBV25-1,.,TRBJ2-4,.,CASSEYRTENIQYF,TGTGCCAGCAGTGAATATCGAACGGAAAACATTCAGTACTTC
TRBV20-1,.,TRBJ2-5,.,CSAGQVEETQYF,TGCAGTGCCGGCCAGGTTGAAGAGACCCAGTACTTC
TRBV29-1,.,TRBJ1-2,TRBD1,CSVTGDGYTF,TGCAGCGTAACAGGGGATGGCTACACCTTC
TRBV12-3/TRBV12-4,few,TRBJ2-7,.,CASSQRPLGPYEQYF,TGTGCCAGCAGTCAGAGACCTCTGGGACCCTACGAGCAGTACTTC
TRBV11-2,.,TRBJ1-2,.,CASSLVIAGDYGYTF,TGTGCCAGCAGCTTAGTCATTGCAGGGGACTATGGCTACACCTTC
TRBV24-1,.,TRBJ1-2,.,CATQRAGNYGYTF,TGTGCCACCCAGAGAGCTGGTAACTATGGCTACACCTTC
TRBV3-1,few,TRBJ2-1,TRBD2,CASSQTSGSGEQFF,TGTGCCAGCAGCCAGACTAGCGGGAGTGGTGAGCAGTTCTTC
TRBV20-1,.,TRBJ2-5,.,CSASPGHLQETQYF,TGCAGTGCTTCACCGGGACACCTACAAGAGACCCAGTACTTC
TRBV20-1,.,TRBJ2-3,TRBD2,CSATALSGREALDTQYF,TGCAGTGCTACCGCTCTCAGTGGGCGGGAGGCCCTAGATACGCAGTATTTT
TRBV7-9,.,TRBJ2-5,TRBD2,CASSARLAGGPGPKETQYF,TGTGCCAGCAGCGCAAGACTAGCGGGAGGGCCAGGTCCCAAAGAGACCCAGTACTTC
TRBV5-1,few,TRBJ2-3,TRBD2,CASSSPSGSQVGTDTQYF,TGCGCCAGCAGCTCGCCTAGCGGGAGTCAAGTCGGCACAGATACGCAGTATTTT
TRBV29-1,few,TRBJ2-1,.,CSVEWRLYNEQFF,TGCAGCGTGGAATGGCGGCTCTACAATGAGCAGTTCTTC
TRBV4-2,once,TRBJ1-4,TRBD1,CAGSQAQGQGNEKLFF,TGTGCCGGCAGCCAAGCTCAGGGACAGGGGAATGAAAAACTGTTTTTT
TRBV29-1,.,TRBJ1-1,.,CSSVSPGDTEAFF,TGCAGCTCTGTAAGCCCCGGGGACACTGAAGCTTTCTTT
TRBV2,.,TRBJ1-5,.,CASSETLNQPQHF,TGTGCCAGCAGTGAAACTTTGAATCAGCCCCAGCATTTT
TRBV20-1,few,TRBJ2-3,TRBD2,CSASVLAGARYAYF,TGCAGTGCTAGCGTGCTAGCGGGAGCCAGATACGCGTATTTT
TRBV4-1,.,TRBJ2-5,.,CASSPTELTYNEQYF,TGCGCCAGCAGCCCGACGGAGCTCACCTACAATGAGCAGTACTTC
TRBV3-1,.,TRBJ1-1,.,CASSRVGTEAFF,TGTGCCAGCAGTCGGGTAGGGACTGAAGCTTTCTTT
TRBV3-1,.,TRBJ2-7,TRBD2,CASSPPRLAGVGYEQYF,TGTGCCAGCAGCCCCCCGCGGCTAGCGGGAGTGGGCTACGAGCAGTACTTC
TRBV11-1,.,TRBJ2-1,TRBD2,CASSPGGRTSRDNEQFF,TGTGCCAGCAGCCCCGGGGGGAGGACTAGCCGCGACAATGAGCAGTTCTTC
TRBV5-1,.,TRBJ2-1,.,CASLQGPGDNEQFF,TGCGCCAGCTTACAGGGGCCGGGGGACAATGAGCAGTTCTTC
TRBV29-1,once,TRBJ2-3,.,CSAASSSQYF,TGCAGCGCTGCGTCTTCCTCGCAGTATTTT
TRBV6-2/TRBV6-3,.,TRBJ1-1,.,CASSYGSGRTEAFF,TGTGCCAGCAGTTACGGGTCGGGCAGGACTGAAGCTTTCTTT
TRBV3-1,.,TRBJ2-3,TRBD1,CASSQEGQGGGRYAYF,TGTGCCAGCAGCCAAGAGGGACAGGGAGGTGGACGATACGCGTATTTT
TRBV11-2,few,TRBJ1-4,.,CASSPGGKGSEKLFF,TGTGCCAGCAGCCCTGGGGGAAAGGGTAGTGAAAAACTGTTTTTT
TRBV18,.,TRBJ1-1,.,CASSLERMAFF,TGTGCCAGCTCACTAGAAAGGATGGCTTTCTTT
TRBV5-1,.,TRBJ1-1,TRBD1,CVSSKGQLNTEAFF,TGCGTCAGCAGCAAGGGACAGCTGAACACTGAAGCTTTCTTT
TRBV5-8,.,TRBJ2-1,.,CASSQWAVEQFF,TGTGCCAGCAGCCAGTGGGCGGTGGAGCAGTTCTTC
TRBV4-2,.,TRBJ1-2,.,CASSHPGTENPYGYTF,TGTGCCAGCAGCCATCCCGGGACGGAGAACCCCTATGGCTACACCTTC